These T cell receptor beta chains were read from a single sample in a study of T cells after yellow fever vaccination. TCRdb recomputed calls from the 5' RACE reads with MiXCR, one row per CDR3 protein. The sample has some 390,000 distinct CDR3 sequences, 6.2% seen once. Specimen: PBMCs, collected 5 days after the yellow fever booster vaccination. These TCRs come from a man aged 30 to 39 who received the YFV17D yellow fever vaccine. The CDR3 runs from the conserved cysteine through the conserved F or W. The order of the fields is clone size, V gene, J gene, D gene, CDR3 protein, CDR3 DNA. A D gene is named only where the DNA matches it firmly. Not all rows give a size; the values are once, few, many and, for expanded clones, a class.

.	TRBV25-1	TRBJ1-1	.	CASSELRDTGNTEAFF	TGTGCCAGCAGTGAGCTCCGGGACACCGGCAACACTGAAGCTTTCTTT
.	TRBV10-3	TRBJ2-2	.	CAIGSGVDTGELFF	TGTGCCATCGGTAGCGGAGTCGACACCGGGGAGCTGTTTTTT
many	TRBV3-1	TRBJ2-3	.	CASSRPSTDTQYF	TGTGCCAGCAGCCGACCGAGCACAGATACGCAGTATTTT
.	TRBV12-3/TRBV12-4	TRBJ2-3	TRBD2	CASSFWLAGGPETDTQYF	TGTGCCAGCAGTTTTTGGCTAGCGGGAGGGCCAGAAACAGATACGCAGTATTTT
.	TRBV5-1	TRBJ2-3	.	CASSPNRGEDTQYF	TGCGCCAGCAGCCCCAACCGAGGGGAAGATACGCAGTATTTT
.	TRBV29-1	TRBJ2-7	.	CSVERGRGFEQYF	TGCAGCGTTGAAAGGGGGAGGGGCTTCGAGCAGTACTTC
.	TRBV29-1	TRBJ2-2	.	CSVVAGKNGELFF	TGCAGCGTTGTGGCGGGGAAGAACGGGGAGCTGTTTTTT
few	TRBV29-1	TRBJ1-1	.	CSVEDMGKNTEAFF	TGCAGCGTTGAAGATATGGGGAAGAACACTGAAGCTTTCTTT
many	TRBV15	TRBJ1-1	.	CATSRAGNTEAFF	TGTGCCACCAGCAGAGCAGGGAACACTGAAGCTTTCTTT
.	TRBV5-4	TRBJ2-7	TRBD1	CASSSGQNLYEQYF	TGTGCCAGCAGCTCGGGACAGAATCTTTACGAGCAGTACTTC
.	TRBV5-1	TRBJ2-7	.	CASSLAPGANEQYF	TGCGCCAGCAGCTTGGCTCCAGGGGCTAACGAGCAGTACTTC
many	TRBV20-1	TRBJ2-1	.	CSALLQIEQFF	TGCAGTGCTCTGTTGCAGATTGAGCAGTTCTTC
.	TRBV6-5	TRBJ2-1	.	CASSYWTGRSYNEQFF	TGTGCCAGCAGTTACTGGACTGGACGCTCCTACAATGAGCAGTTCTTC
few	TRBV12-3/TRBV12-4	TRBJ2-3	TRBD2	CASTTSGRLADTQYF	TGTGCCAGCACAACTAGCGGGAGGTTGGCAGATACGCAGTATTTT
few	TRBV2	TRBJ2-3	.	CASSAQRPTTFSTDTQYF	TGTGCCAGCAGTGCCCAGCGACCTACCACCTTTAGCACAGATACGCAGTATTTT
few	TRBV6-5	TRBJ2-1	.	CASSYAVGSSYNEQFF	TGTGCCAGCAGTTACGCGGTAGGAAGCTCCTACAATGAGCAGTTCTTC
few	TRBV3-1	TRBJ2-3	.	CASSQMDTQYF	TGTGCCAGCAGCCAGATGGATACGCAGTATTTT
many	TRBV20-1	TRBJ2-2	.	CSASLAMNTGELFF	TGCAGTGCTAGCTTAGCGATGAACACCGGGGAGCTGTTTTTT
few	TRBV19	TRBJ2-2	.	CASSIVVNTGELFF	TGTGCCAGTAGTATCGTCGTGAACACCGGGGAGCTGTTTTTT
few	TRBV5-1	TRBJ2-7	.	CASSLAGTTSYEQYF	TGCGCCAGCAGCTTGGCCGGGACAACCTCCTACGAGCAGTACTTC
many	TRBV20-1	TRBJ2-7	.	CSARDLRAPLYEQYF	TGCAGTGCTAGAGATCTACGGGCTCCCCTCTACGAGCAGTACTTC
many	TRBV20-1	TRBJ2-3	.	CSASYLQTDTQYF	TGCAGTGCTAGTTACTTACAGACAGATACGCAGTATTTT
many	TRBV5-1	TRBJ2-1	.	CASSLVTGGHEQFF	TGCGCCAGCAGCTTGGTGACGGGGGGCCATGAGCAGTTCTTC
.	TRBV2	TRBJ2-7	.	CASSTTAGSEQYF	TGTGCCAGCAGTACTACCGCCGGTAGCGAGCAGTACTTC
many	TRBV28	TRBJ2-7	TRBD2	CASSWTSGRRLSSYEQYF	TGTGCCAGCAGCTGGACTAGCGGGAGGCGTCTTAGCTCCTACGAGCAGTACTTC
many	TRBV4-2	TRBJ2-7	TRBD2	CASSQRDSGRGFYEQYF	TGTGCCAGCAGCCAACGAGATAGCGGGAGGGGTTTCTACGAGCAGTACTTC
many	TRBV5-6	TRBJ2-3	TRBD2	CASSLTGGSLADTQYF	TGTGCCAGCAGCTTGACGGGCGGGAGTCTGGCGGATACGCAGTATTTT
many	TRBV6-2/TRBV6-3	TRBJ2-7	.	CASSVAESYEQYF	TGTGCCAGCAGCGTAGCGGAGTCCTACGAGCAGTACTTC
.	TRBV11-1	TRBJ2-3	TRBD2	CASSWGLAGGGATRDTQYF	TGTGCCAGCAGCTGGGGACTAGCGGGAGGAGGCGCTACCCGGGATACGCAGTATTTT
.	TRBV14	TRBJ2-7	TRBD1	CASSQNPGTGAYEQYF	TGTGCCAGCAGCCAAAACCCAGGGACAGGGGCTTACGAGCAGTACTTC
few	TRBV27	TRBJ2-7	.	CASGWEGLIPQYF	TGTGCCAGCGGGTGGGAAGGGTTGATCCCCCAGTACTTC
.	TRBV18	TRBJ1-2	.	CASSPAGLENGYTF	TGTGCCAGCTCACCAGCAGGGTTAGAGAATGGCTACACCTTC
.	TRBV28	TRBJ2-3	.	CATGAGARTDTQYF	TGTGCCACTGGAGCAGGGGCGCGCACAGATACGCAGTATTTT
many	TRBV9	TRBJ2-3	.	CASSASVTDTQYF	TGTGCCAGCAGCGCGTCCGTAACAGATACGCAGTATTTT
.	TRBV5-1	TRBJ2-7	.	CASSLSVVDYEQYF	TGCGCCAGCAGCTTGTCCGTCGTCGACTACGAGCAGTACTTC
many	TRBV10-3	TRBJ2-2	TRBD1	CAIRRQGVDTGELFF	TGTGCCATCAGGAGACAGGGGGTCGACACCGGGGAGCTGTTTTTT
many	TRBV5-1	TRBJ2-1	TRBD1	CASNRDSTYNEQFF	TGCGCCAGCAACCGGGACAGTACCTACAATGAGCAGTTCTTC
many	TRBV10-2	TRBJ2-7	TRBD2	CATGGLEQYF	TGCGCCACGGGGGGTCTCGAGCAGTACTTC
.	TRBV12-3/TRBV12-4	TRBJ1-3	.	CASSLIGGTIYF	TGTGCCAGCAGTTTAATAGGGGGCACCATATATTTT
few	TRBV7-2	TRBJ2-7	.	CASSLGSKTYEQYF	TGTGCCAGCAGCTTAGGGAGCAAAACCTACGAGCAGTACTTC
few	TRBV7-8	TRBJ2-1	TRBD2	CASSLASGRADEQFF	TGTGCCAGCAGCTTAGCTAGCGGGAGGGCCGATGAGCAGTTCTTC
.	TRBV18	TRBJ2-1	TRBD2	CASSPPVYGRNGRNEQFF	TGTGCCAGCTCACCACCGGTTTACGGGAGGAATGGGCGGAATGAGCAGTTCTTC
.	TRBV10-3	TRBJ2-2	.	CAVVGSRSTGELFF	TGTGCCGTGGTGGGTTCTAGATCGACCGGGGAGCTGTTTTTT
many	TRBV28	TRBJ2-1	.	CASTYRGRPTEQFF	TGTGCCAGCACCTATAGAGGGAGGCCGACTGAGCAGTTCTTC
few	TRBV3-1	TRBJ2-5	TRBD2	CASTSSGSQETQYF	TGTGCCAGCACCTCTAGCGGGAGCCAGGAGACCCAGTACTTC
.	TRBV19	TRBJ2-1	TRBD2	CASSISGTYNEQFF	TGTGCCAGTAGTATTAGCGGGACATACAATGAGCAGTTCTTC
many	TRBV11-2	TRBJ2-1	.	CASSFVRPNEQFF	TGTGCCAGCAGCTTTGTCCGGCCCAATGAGCAGTTCTTC